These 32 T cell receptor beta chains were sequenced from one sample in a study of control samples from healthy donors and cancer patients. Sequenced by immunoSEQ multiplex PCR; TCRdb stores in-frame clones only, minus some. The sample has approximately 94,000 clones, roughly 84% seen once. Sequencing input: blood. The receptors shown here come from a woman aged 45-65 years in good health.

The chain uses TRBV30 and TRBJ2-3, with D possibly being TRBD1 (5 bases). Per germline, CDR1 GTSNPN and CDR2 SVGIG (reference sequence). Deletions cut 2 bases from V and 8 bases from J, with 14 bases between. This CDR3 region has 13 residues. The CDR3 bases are TGTGCCTGGAGTTCCAGGGAATCGGGTACGCAGTATTTT. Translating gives CAWSSRESGTQYF.

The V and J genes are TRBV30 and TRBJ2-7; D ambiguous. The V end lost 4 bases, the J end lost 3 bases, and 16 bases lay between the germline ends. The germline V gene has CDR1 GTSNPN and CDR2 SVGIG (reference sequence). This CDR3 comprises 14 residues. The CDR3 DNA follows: TGTGCCTGGACCACTCCCCACCTTCTCTACGAGCAGTACTTC. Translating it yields CAWTTPHLLYEQYF.

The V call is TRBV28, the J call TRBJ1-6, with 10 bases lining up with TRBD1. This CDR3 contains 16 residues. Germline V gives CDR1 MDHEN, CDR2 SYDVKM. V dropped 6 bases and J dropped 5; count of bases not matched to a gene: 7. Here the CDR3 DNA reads TGTGCCAGCAGGCCGGGACAGGGGCAGAATAATTCACCCCTCCACTTT. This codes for CASRPGQGQNNSPLHF.

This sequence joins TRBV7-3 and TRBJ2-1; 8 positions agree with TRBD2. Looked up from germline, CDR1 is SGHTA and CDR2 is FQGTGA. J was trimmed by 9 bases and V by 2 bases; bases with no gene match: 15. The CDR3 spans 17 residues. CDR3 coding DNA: TGTGCCAGCAGCTTAGAGATTCTGACTAGCGCTAACGGTGAGCAGTTCTTC. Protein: CASSLEILTSANGEQFF. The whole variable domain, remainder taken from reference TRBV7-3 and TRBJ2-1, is GAGVSQTPSNKVTEKGKYVELRCDPISGHTALYWYRQSLGQGPEFLIYFQGTGAADDSGLPNDRFFAVRPEGSVSTLKIQRTERGDSAVYLCASSLEILTSANGEQFFGPGTRLTVL.

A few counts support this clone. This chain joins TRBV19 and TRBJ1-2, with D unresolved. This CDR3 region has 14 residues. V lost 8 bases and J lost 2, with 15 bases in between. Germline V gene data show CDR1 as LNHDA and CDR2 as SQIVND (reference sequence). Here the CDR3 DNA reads TGTGCCAGTTCCCTTGGTTATGGGAACTATGGCTACACCTTC. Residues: CASSLGYGNYGYTF.

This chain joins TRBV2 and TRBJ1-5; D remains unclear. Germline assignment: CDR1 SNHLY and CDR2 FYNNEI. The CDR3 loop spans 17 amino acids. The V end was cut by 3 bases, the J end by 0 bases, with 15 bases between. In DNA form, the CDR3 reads TGTGCCAGCAGTGATCCCCAGACAAGTTATAGCAATCAGCCCCAGCATTTT. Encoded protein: CASSDPQTSYSNQPQHF. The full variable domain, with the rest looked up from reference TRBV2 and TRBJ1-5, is EPEVTQTPSHQVTQMGQEVILRCVPISNHLYFYWYRQILGQKVEFLVSFYNNEISEKSEIFDDQFSVERPDGSNFTLKIRSTKLEDSAMYFCASSDPQTSYSNQPQHFGDGTRLSIL.

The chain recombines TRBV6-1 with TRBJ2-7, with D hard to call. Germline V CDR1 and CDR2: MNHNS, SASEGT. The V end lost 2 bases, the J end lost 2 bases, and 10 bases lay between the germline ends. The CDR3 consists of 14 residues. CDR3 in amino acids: CASSERSFPYEQYV. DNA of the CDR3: TGTGCCAGCAGTGAACGGTCCTTTCCCTACGAGCAGTACGTC.

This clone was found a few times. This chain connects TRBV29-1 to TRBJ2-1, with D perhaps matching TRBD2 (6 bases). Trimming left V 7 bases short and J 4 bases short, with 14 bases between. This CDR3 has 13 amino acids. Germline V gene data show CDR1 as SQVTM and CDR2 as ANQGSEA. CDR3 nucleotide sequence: TGCAGCGCCCAACCGGGACTTTACAATGAGCAGTTCTTC. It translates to CSAQPGLYNEQFF.

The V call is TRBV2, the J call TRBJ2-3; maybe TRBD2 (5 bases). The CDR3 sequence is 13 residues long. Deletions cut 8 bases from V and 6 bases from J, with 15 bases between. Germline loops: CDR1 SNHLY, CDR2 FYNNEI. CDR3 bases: TGTGCCAGCGAAAAAGAACGGGGTGATACGCAGTATTTT. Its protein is CASEKERGDTQYF.

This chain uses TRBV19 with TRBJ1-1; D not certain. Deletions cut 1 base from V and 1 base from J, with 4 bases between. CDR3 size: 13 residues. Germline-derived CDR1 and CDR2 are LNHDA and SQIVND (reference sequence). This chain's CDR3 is CASSIGANTEAFF. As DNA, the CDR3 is TGTGCCAGTAGTATAGGGGCGAACACTGAAGCTTTCTTT.

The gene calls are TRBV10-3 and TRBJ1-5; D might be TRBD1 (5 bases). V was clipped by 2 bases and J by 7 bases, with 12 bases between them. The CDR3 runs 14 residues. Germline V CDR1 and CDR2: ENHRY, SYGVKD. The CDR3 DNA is TGTGCCATCAGTGAGGGGGCGATGGGGCAGCCCCAGCATTTT. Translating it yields CAISEGAMGQPQHF.

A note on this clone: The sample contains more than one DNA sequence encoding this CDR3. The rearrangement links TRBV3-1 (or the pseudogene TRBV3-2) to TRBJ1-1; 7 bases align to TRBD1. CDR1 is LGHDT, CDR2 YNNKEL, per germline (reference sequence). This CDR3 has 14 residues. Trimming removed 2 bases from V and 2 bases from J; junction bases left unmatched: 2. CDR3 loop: CASSQNRGNTEAFF. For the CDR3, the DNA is TGTGCCAGCAGCCAAAACAGGGGAAACACTGAAGCTTTCTTT.

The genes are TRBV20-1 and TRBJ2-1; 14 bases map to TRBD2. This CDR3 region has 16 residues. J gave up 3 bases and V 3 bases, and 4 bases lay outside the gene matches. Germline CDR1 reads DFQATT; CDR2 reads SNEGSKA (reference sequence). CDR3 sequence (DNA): TGCAGTGCTAGTGGACTAGCGGGGGGCATCTACAATGAGCAGTTCTTC. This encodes CSASGLAGGIYNEQFF.

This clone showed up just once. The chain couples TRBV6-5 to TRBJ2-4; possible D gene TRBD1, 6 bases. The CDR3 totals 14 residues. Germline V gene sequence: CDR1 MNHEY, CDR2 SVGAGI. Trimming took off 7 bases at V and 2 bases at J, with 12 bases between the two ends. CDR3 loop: CASTLDRTKNIQYF. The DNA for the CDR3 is TGTGCCAGCACTTTAGACAGGACCAAAAACATTCAGTACTTC.

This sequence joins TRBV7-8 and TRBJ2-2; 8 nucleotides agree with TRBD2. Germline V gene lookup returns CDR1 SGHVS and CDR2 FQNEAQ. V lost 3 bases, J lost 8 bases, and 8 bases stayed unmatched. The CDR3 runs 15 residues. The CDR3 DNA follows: TGTGCCAGCAGCTTTGACGGGGGGGCCCGTGGGGAGCTGTTTTTT. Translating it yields CASSFDGGARGELFF.

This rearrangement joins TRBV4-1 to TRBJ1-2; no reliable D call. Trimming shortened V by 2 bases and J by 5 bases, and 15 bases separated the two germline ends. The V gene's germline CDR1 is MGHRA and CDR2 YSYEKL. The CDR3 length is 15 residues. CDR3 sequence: CASSQSGNYLYGYTF. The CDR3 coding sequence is TGCGCCAGCAGCCAATCCGGGAACTACCTTTATGGCTACACCTTC.

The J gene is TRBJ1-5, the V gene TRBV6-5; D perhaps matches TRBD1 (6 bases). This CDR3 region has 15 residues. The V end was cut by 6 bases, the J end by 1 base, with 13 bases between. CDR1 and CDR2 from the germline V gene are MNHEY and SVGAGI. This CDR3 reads CASSRTAGSNQPQHF. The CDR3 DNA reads TGTGCCAGCAGCCGGACAGCGGGAAGCAATCAGCCCCAGCATTTT.

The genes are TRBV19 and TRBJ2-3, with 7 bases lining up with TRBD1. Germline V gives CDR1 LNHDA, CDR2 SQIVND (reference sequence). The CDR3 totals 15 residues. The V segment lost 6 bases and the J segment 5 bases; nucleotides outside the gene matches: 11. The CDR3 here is CASSPSGTAKDTQYF. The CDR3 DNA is TGTGCCAGTAGCCCATCCGGGACAGCTAAAGATACGCAGTATTTT.

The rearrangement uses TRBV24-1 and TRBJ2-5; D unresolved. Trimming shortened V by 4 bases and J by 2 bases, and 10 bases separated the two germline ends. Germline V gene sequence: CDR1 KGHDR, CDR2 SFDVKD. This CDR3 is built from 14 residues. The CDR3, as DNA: TGTGCCACCAGTGAAAGACTGGAACAAGAGACCCAGTACTTC. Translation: CATSERLEQETQYF.

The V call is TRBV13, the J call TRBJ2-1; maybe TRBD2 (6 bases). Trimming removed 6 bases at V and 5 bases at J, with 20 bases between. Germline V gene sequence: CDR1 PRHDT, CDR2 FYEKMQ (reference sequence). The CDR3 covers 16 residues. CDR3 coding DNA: TGTGCCAGCAGATCCCGAGGGTGGGGACTTAACAATGAGCAGTTCTTC. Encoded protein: CASRSRGWGLNNEQFF.

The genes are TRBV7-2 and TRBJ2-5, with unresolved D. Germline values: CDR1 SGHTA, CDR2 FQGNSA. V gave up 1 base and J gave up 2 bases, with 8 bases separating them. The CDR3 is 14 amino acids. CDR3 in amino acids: CASSLGSRQETQYF. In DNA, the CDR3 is TGTGCCAGCAGCTTAGGGTCCAGACAAGAGACCCAGTACTTC.

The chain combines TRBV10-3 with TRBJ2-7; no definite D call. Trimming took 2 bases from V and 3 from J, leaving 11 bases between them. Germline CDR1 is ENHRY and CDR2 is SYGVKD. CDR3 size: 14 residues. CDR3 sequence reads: CAISERESRYEQYV. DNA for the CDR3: TGTGCCATCAGTGAGAGAGAGTCCCGCTACGAGCAGTACGTC.

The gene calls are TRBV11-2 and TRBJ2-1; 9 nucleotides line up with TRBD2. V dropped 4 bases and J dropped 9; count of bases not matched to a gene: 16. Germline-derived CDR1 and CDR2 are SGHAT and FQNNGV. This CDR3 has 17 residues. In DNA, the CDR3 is TGTGCCAGCAGCTCCCTAGGTTTGTTAGCGGGAGCGGGTGAGCAGTTCTTC. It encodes CASSSLGLLAGAGEQFF.

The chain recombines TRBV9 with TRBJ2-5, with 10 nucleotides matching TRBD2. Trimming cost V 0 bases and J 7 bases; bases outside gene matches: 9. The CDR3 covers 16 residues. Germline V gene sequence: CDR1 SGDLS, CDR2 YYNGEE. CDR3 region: CASSVASGGGEATQYF. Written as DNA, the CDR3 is TGTGCCAGCAGCGTAGCCAGCGGGGGGGGTGAAGCGACCCAGTACTTC.

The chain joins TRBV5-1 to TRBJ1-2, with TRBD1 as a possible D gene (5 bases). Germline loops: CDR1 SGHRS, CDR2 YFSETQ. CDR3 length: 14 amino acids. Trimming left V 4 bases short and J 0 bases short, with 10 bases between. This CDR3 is CASSPRQTNYGYTF. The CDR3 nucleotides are TGCGCCAGCAGCCCTAGACAGACTAACTATGGCTACACCTTC.

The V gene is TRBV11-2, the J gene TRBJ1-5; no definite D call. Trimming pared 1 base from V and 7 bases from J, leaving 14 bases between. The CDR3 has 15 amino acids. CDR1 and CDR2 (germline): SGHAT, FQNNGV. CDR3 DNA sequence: TGTGCCAGCAGCTTAGGGGGTTTGGTTTGGCAGCCCCAGCATTTT. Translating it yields CASSLGGLVWQPQHF.

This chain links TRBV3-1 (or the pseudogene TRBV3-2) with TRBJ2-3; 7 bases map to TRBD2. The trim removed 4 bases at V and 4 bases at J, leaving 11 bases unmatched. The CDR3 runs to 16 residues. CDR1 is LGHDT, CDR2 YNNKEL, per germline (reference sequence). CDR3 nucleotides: TGTGCCAGCAGCCGCCTTGGGGGGGTAAGGGCAGATACGCAGTATTTT. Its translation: CASSRLGGVRADTQYF.

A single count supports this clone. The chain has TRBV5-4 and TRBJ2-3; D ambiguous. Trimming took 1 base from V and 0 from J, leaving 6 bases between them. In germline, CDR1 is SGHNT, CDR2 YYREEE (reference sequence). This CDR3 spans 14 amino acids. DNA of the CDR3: TGTGCCAGCAGCTTGCCGAAGAGCACAGATACGCAGTATTTT. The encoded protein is CASSLPKSTDTQYF.

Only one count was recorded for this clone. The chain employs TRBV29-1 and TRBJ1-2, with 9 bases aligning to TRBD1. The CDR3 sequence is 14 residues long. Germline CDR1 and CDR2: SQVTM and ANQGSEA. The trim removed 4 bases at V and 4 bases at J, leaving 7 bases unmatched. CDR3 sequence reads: CSVGQGGGSYGYTF. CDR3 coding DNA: TGCAGCGTTGGACAGGGGGGCGGGTCCTATGGCTACACCTTC. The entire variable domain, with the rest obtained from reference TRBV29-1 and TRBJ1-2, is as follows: SAVISQKPSRDICQRGTSLTIQCQVDSQVTMMFWYRQQPGQSLTLIATANQGSEATYESGFVIDKFPISRPNLTFSTLTVSNMSPEDSSIYLCSVGQGGGSYGYTFGSGTRLTVV.

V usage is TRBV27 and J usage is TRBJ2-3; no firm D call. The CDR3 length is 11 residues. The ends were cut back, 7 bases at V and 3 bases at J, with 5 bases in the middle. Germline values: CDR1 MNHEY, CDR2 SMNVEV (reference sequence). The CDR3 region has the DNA TGTGCCAGCACAAGTACAGATACGCAGTATTTT. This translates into CASTSTDTQYF.

Written as DNA, the CDR3 is TGTGCCAGCAGTTTTACTCGGGACCCTGCCTATGGCTACACCTTC. It is translated as CASSFTRDPAYGYTF. This chain connects TRBV3-1 (or the pseudogene TRBV3-2) to TRBJ1-2; D perhaps matches TRBD1 (5 bases). V was pared by 6 bases and J by 4 bases, with 18 bases between. The CDR3 extends over 15 amino acids. The germline CDR1 and CDR2 sequences are LGHDT and YNNKEL (reference sequence).

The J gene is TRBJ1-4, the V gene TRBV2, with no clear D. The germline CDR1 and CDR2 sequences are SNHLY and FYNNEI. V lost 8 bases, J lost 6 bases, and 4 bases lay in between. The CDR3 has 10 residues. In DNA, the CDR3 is TGTGCCAGCGGGGATGAAAAACTGTTTTTT. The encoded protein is CASGDEKLFF.